Below, 7 T cell receptor beta chains from the same sample are listed, as sequenced in a study of identical twins. TCRdb called the 5' RACE reads again in MiXCR, with one record for every CDR3 protein. The sample records around 240,000 distinct CDR3 sequences, 10% to 13% being singletons. Sequenced sample: memory T cells sorted from blood. These receptors all stem from a man between 45 and 60 years old in good health.

In this sample, this clonotype turned up many times. The genes are TRBV7-8 and TRBJ2-1; D call uncertain. The V gene lost 5 bases and the J gene lost 7 bases, with 15 bases spanning the gap. This CDR3 comprises 14 residues. The V gene's germline CDR1 is SGHVS and CDR2 FQNEAQ. Here the CDR3 reads CASSPGTVFNEQFF. CDR3 DNA sequence: TGTGCCAGCAGCCCCGGCACAGTCTTTAATGAGCAGTTCTTC.

V gene TRBV6-2 or TRBV6-3 combines with J gene TRBJ2-7, with 7 bases that match TRBD2. Germline V gives CDR1 MNHEY, CDR2 SVGEGT. V was clipped by 5 bases and J by 3 bases; unmatched bases: 4. The CDR3 totals 13 residues. In DNA form, the CDR3 reads TGTGCCAGCAGTGCCGGGAGGCTCTACGAGCAGTACTTC. Translation: CASSAGRLYEQYF.

This sequence joins TRBV20-1 and TRBJ2-3; 7 nucleotides line up with TRBD2. The V and J ends lost 6 bases and 2 bases, in that order; junction bases with no gene match: 5. The CDR3 has 13 amino acids. Germline-derived CDR1 and CDR2 are DFQATT and SNEGSKA (reference sequence). Here the CDR3 reads CSAKRGFTDTQYF. Here the CDR3 DNA reads TGCAGTGCCAAGCGGGGCTTCACAGATACGCAGTATTTT.

The chain couples TRBV12-3 or TRBV12-4 to TRBJ1-1; TRBD1 might be the D (5 bases). V was pared by 7 bases and J by 4 bases, with 13 bases between. This CDR3 comprises 13 residues. This CDR3 is CASIRGGVTEAFF. The CDR3 DNA reads as TGTGCCAGCATACGGGGCGGTGTCACTGAAGCTTTCTTT.

The chain uses TRBV24-1 and TRBJ2-7; 8 bases are shared with TRBD1. This CDR3 is 15 amino acids long. The V gene's germline CDR1 is KGHDR and CDR2 SFDVKD. The junction had 6 bases not matched to a gene; V was cut back by 3 bases and J by 3 bases. CDR3 residues: CATSDPSTGVYEQYF. The CDR3 DNA is TGTGCCACCAGTGATCCTTCGACAGGGGTCTACGAGCAGTACTTC.

The V call is TRBV29-1, the J call TRBJ1-3; a possible D gene is TRBD1 (5 bases). This CDR3 contains 13 residues. The germline V gene encodes CDR1 SQVTM and CDR2 ANQGSEA. V was clipped by 8 bases and J by 0 bases, with 11 bases between them. CDR3 in DNA: TGCAGCACCCAGGGAGACTCTGGAAACACCATATATTTT. It yields the protein CSTQGDSGNTIYF. Full variable domain (remainder filled in from reference TRBV29-1 and TRBJ1-3): SAVISQKPSRDICQRGTSLTIQCQVDSQVTMMFWYRQQPGQSLTLIATANQGSEATYESGFVIDKFPISRPNLTFSTLTVSNMSPEDSSIYLCSTQGDSGNTIYFGEGSWLTVV.

This clonotype was counted many times. V is TRBV5-1 and J is TRBJ1-1, with D unclear. CDR1 is SGHRS and CDR2 is YFSETQ in the germline V gene. This CDR3 comprises 13 residues. The ends were cut back, 3 bases at V and 0 bases at J, with 6 bases in the middle. The CDR3 nucleotides are TGCGCCAGCAGCTCAACCATGAACACTGAAGCTTTCTTT. This encodes CASSSTMNTEAFF.